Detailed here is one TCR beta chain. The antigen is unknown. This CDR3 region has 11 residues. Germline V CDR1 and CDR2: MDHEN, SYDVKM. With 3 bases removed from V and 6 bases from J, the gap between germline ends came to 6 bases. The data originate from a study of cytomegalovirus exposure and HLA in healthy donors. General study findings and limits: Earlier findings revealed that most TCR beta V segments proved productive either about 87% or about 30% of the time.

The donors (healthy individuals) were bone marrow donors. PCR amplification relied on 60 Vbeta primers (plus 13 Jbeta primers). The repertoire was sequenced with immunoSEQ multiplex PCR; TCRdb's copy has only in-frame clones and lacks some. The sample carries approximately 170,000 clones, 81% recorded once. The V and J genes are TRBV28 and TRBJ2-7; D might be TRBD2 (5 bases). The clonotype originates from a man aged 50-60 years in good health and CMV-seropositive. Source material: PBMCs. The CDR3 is CASSFGSEQYF. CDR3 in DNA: TGTGCCAGCAGTTTTGGGAGCGAGCAGTACTTC.